Presented here are 17 T cell receptor beta chains from one specimen sequenced in a study of T cell responses to AZD1222 COVID-19 vaccine. Data came from immunoSEQ multiplex PCR; TCRdb stores just in-frame clones and leaves some out. Of approximately 140,000 clones listed, around 90% are singletons. Sample: peripheral blood, taken on day 0 of AZD1222 vaccination. The receptor source for this set is an adult in good health.

The chain links TRBV20-1 to TRBJ2-3, with D hard to call. This CDR3 has 11 amino acids. Trimming removed 6 bases at V and 5 bases at J, with 9 bases between. Germline-derived CDR1 and CDR2 are DFQATT and SNEGSKA (reference sequence). The CDR3: CSAKSVDTQYF. Written as DNA, the CDR3 is TGCAGTGCAAAGTCGGTAGATACGCAGTATTTT.

This sequence joins TRBV5-1 and TRBJ2-5; 10 bases are a match to TRBD2. The CDR3 runs 16 residues. Losses at the gene ends were 0 bases for V and 4 bases for J; bases not matched to a gene: 6. CDR1 and CDR2 (germline): SGHRS, YFSETQ. The CDR3 sequence: CASSLGASGGVETQYF. The CDR3 DNA reads TGCGCCAGCAGCTTGGGGGCTAGCGGGGGCGTAGAGACCCAGTACTTC.

The chain combines TRBV5-4 with TRBJ2-1, with D unresolved. Between the trimmed V and J ends, which lost 10 bases and 6 bases, there was a span of 17 bases. The CDR3 consists of 13 residues. Germline lookup yields CDR1 SGHNT and CDR2 YYREEE (reference sequence). The DNA for the CDR3 is TGTGCCTCCTGTTTTGGGGATTGCAATGAGCAGTTCTTC. Translated, it gives CASCFGDCNEQFF. Full variable domain (missing parts from reference TRBV5-4 and TRBJ2-1): ETGVTQSPTHLIKTRGQQVTLRCSSQSGHNTVSWYQQALGQGPQFIFQYYREEENGRGNFPPRFSGLQFPNYSSELNVNALELDDSALYLCASCFGDCNEQFFGPGTRLTVL.

The rearrangement uses TRBV7-6 and TRBJ1-2; no clear D gene. V lost 5 bases and J 1 base, leaving 23 bases between the germline ends. The germline gives CDR1 SGHVS, CDR2 FNYEAQ. The CDR3 contains 18 residues. Here the CDR3 reads CASSPLQTSAGDNYGYTF. As DNA, the CDR3 is TGTGCCAGCAGCCCCCTTCAGACATCGGCAGGCGATAACTATGGCTACACCTTC.

The chain couples TRBV6-1 to TRBJ1-5; a weak D match, TRBD1 (5 bases). V was pared by 7 bases and J by 11 bases, with 21 bases between. The germline CDR1 and CDR2 sequences are MNHNS and SASEGT. The CDR3 consists of 14 residues. The CDR3 loop reads CASTRGTELVAQHF. The CDR3 bases are TGTGCCAGCACCAGAGGGACCGAACTTGTCGCCCAGCATTTT.

The chain links TRBV28 to TRBJ1-5, with a possible D match to TRBD1 (5 bases). This CDR3 comprises 15 residues. The V gene lost 3 bases and the J gene lost 5 bases, with 14 bases spanning the gap. Per the germline V gene, CDR1 is MDHEN and CDR2 is SYDVKM. The CDR3 nucleotides read TGTGCCAGCAGTTTGGGGCAAGGCGGAGATCAGCCCCAGCATTTT. Protein product: CASSLGQGGDQPQHF.

The chain is built from TRBV7-9 and TRBJ2-6, with D possibly matching TRBD2 (5 bases). The germline gives CDR1 SEHNR, CDR2 FQNEAQ (reference sequence). The CDR3 covers 19 residues. V lost 5 bases to trimming and J lost 0 bases, with 20 bases between them. The CDR3 spells CASSPLDGIVPSGANVLTF. CDR3 nucleotide sequence: TGTGCCAGCAGCCCCCTAGACGGGATCGTCCCCTCTGGGGCCAACGTCCTGACTTTC.

The chain combines TRBV18 with TRBJ1-1; 10 nucleotides match TRBD1. Germline V lookup: CDR1 KGHSH, CDR2 LQKENI. J lost 6 bases, V lost 6 bases, and 13 bases had no gene match. This CDR3 has 16 residues. The CDR3 here is CASSPYRDRGNPEAFF. The CDR3, as DNA: TGTGCCAGCTCGCCCTACCGGGACAGGGGAAATCCTGAAGCTTTCTTT.

The rearrangement links TRBV9 to TRBJ2-1; 8 positions match TRBD2. The ends lost 3 bases at V and 0 bases at J; junction bases unmatched: 2. The length of the CDR3 is 15 residues. CDR1 and CDR2 from the germline V gene are SGDLS and YYNGEE. CDR3 sequence: CASSAGGTSYNEQFF. CDR3 DNA: TGTGCCAGCAGCGCGGGGGGGACCTCCTACAATGAGCAGTTCTTC.

J is TRBJ1-5 and V is TRBV5-1; D ambiguous. The V gene lost 0 bases and the J gene lost 7 bases, with 11 bases spanning the gap. This CDR3 has 14 residues. Per the germline V gene, CDR1 is SGHRS and CDR2 is YFSETQ. The CDR3 DNA sequence: TGCGCCAGCAGCTTGGAGGACCCGGGCCAGCCCCAGCATTTT. The encoded protein is CASSLEDPGQPQHF.

V gene TRBV5-6 combines with J gene TRBJ2-3; D is possibly TRBD1 (6 bases). The CDR3 is made up of 13 amino acids. CDR1 and CDR2 (germline): SGHDT, YYEEEE. Trimming cost V 4 bases and J 4 bases, with 10 bases left between them. The CDR3 nucleotides are TGTGCCAGCAGCCCCGGGACACCAGATACGCAGTATTTT. Its protein is CASSPGTPDTQYF.

V is TRBV4-3 and J is TRBJ2-1; D could derive from TRBD1 or TRBD2 (5 bases each). V was trimmed by 5 bases and J by 0 bases, leaving 17 bases between them. Germline V gene data show CDR1 as LGHNA and CDR2 as YSLEER. The CDR3 covers 17 residues. CDR3 loop: CASSSLGWGSSYNEQFF. The CDR3 bases are TGCGCCAGCAGCTCCCTTGGGTGGGGGAGCTCCTACAATGAGCAGTTCTTC.

The chain employs TRBV7-9 and TRBJ1-2; tentative D call: TRBD1 (6 bases). The germline CDR1 and CDR2 sequences are SEHNR and FQNEAQ (reference sequence). The CDR3 has 15 amino acids. V shed 0 bases and J shed 2 bases, with 10 bases lying between them. The CDR3 here is CASSLAGTQNYGYTF. CDR3 coding DNA: TGTGCCAGCAGCTTAGCTGGGACACAGAACTATGGCTACACCTTC.

This clone was counted a single time. The chain combines TRBV3-1 (or the pseudogene TRBV3-2) with TRBJ2-7; no reliable D call. Deletions cut 1 base from V and 6 bases from J, with 7 bases between. The V gene's germline CDR1 is LGHDT and CDR2 YNNKEL (reference sequence). CDR3 length: 12 residues. DNA of the CDR3: TGTGCCAGCAGCCAAGTTCTCGGCGAGCAGTACTTC. Protein: CASSQVLGEQYF.

J is TRBJ1-2 and V is TRBV28, with TRBD1 matching over 7 bases. J was trimmed by 3 bases and V by 6 bases; bases with no gene match: 4. Germline values: CDR1 MDHEN, CDR2 SYDVKM. The CDR3 has 13 residues. Here the CDR3 reads CASSRGGDYGYTF. The CDR3 DNA is TGTGCCAGCAGCCGAGGGGGCGACTATGGCTACACCTTC.

The CDR3 sequence: CASSVRDGAGANVLTF. As DNA, the CDR3 is TGTGCCAGCAGCGTGAGGGACGGGGCTGGGGCCAACGTCCTGACTTTC. This sequence joins TRBV5-4 and TRBJ2-6; possibly TRBD1 or TRBD2 for D (5 bases each). Trimming cost V 4 bases and J 2 bases, with 13 bases left between them. Germline V gives CDR1 SGHNT, CDR2 YYREEE (reference sequence). The CDR3 totals 16 residues. Looking up the rest from reference TRBV5-4 and TRBJ2-6 gives the full variable domain: ETGVTQSPTHLIKTRGQQVTLRCSSQSGHNTVSWYQQALGQGPQFIFQYYREEENGRGNFPPRFSGLQFPNYSSELNVNALELDDSALYLCASSVRDGAGANVLTFGAGSRLTVL.

This sequence joins TRBV10-3 and TRBJ1-6; 7 bases map to TRBD1. This CDR3 comprises 14 residues. Unmatched junction bases numbered 7, after V lost 6 bases and J lost 8 bases. The germline V gene has CDR1 ENHRY and CDR2 SYGVKD. The CDR3 region has the DNA TGTGCCATCAGGAAACAGGGGTTACATTCACCCCTCCACTTT. The encoded protein is CAIRKQGLHSPLHF.